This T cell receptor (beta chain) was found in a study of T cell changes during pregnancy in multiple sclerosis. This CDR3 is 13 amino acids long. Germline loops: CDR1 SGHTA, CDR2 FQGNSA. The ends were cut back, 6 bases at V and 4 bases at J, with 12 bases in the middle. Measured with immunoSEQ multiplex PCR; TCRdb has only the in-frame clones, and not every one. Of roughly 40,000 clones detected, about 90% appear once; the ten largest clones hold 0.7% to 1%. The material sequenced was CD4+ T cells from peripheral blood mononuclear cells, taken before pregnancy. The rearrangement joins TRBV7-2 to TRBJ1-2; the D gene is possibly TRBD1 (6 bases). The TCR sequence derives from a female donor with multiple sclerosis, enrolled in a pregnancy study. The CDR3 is CASSRGGGYGYTF. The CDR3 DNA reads TGTGCCAGCAGTCGGGGGGGCGGCTATGGCTACACCTTC.